The 27 T cell receptor beta chains in this list originate from one sample, sequenced in a study of blood T cell repertoires in COVID-19. The method was immunoSEQ multiplex PCR; TCRdb's version includes in-frame clones alone and lacks a portion of them. Here the sample spans 250,000 to 400,000 clones, 90% being singletons. The specimen sequenced was peripheral blood. The source of these receptors is a woman aged 25 to 39 with COVID-19, enrolled during active disease.

The chain has TRBV5-1 and TRBJ2-5; 9 positions match TRBD1. V lost 3 bases, J lost 4 bases, and 7 bases stayed unmatched. Per the germline V gene, CDR1 is SGHRS and CDR2 is YFSETQ. CDR3 length: 15 residues. CDR3 bases: TGCGCCAGCAGCTCCGGGACAGGGACGGGAGAGACCCAGTACTTC. Protein sequence: CASSSGTGTGETQYF.

V and J are TRBV19 and TRBJ2-7; 12 nucleotides match TRBD2. The V gene's germline CDR1 is LNHDA and CDR2 SQIVND (reference sequence). J lost 6 bases, V lost 3 bases, and 6 bases had no gene match. There are 15 residues in the CDR3. CDR3 DNA sequence: TGTGCCAGTAGTATCTATGGACTAGCGGGAAGCGAGCAGTACTTC. Amino acids: CASSIYGLAGSEQYF.

The chain employs TRBV7-8 and TRBJ2-5; D possibly corresponds to TRBD2 (6 bases). The CDR3 has 15 residues. The V end lost 5 bases, the J end lost 2 bases, and 15 bases lay between the germline ends. The germline V gene has CDR1 SGHVS and CDR2 FQNEAQ. CDR3 nucleotides: TGTGCCAGCAGCCTTCGGGGGAGTGGGCAAGAGACCCAGTACTTC. This translates into CASSLRGSGQETQYF.

This chain joins TRBV19 and TRBJ2-5; 8 bases are shared with TRBD2. CDR1 and CDR2 from the germline V gene are LNHDA and SQIVND (reference sequence). V shed 2 bases, J shed 3 bases, and the junction held 11 bases outside the gene matches. The CDR3 extends over 17 amino acids. The CDR3 is CASSIRNSGKPKETQYF. CDR3 nucleotide sequence: TGTGCCAGTAGTATACGGAATAGCGGGAAGCCGAAAGAGACCCAGTACTTC.

The chain recombines TRBV28 with TRBJ2-7, with 7 bases that match TRBD1. The CDR3 extends over 14 amino acids. V gave up 6 bases and J gave up 1 base; unmatched junction bases: 6. Germline values: CDR1 MDHEN, CDR2 SYDVKM. CDR3 amino acids: CASSPYRGSYEQYF. The CDR3 DNA follows: TGTGCCAGCAGCCCGTACAGGGGTTCCTACGAGCAGTACTTC.

The V gene is TRBV6-5, the J gene TRBJ2-1; 11 bases match TRBD2. V dropped 6 bases and J dropped 10; count of bases not matched to a gene: 8. In germline, CDR1 is MNHEY, CDR2 SVGAGI. This CDR3 is built from 14 residues. CDR3 sequence: CASSQGGTSGEQFF. CDR3 DNA sequence: TGTGCCAGCAGCCAAGGGGGGACTAGCGGCGAGCAGTTCTTC.

The V and J genes are TRBV10-2 and TRBJ2-5; TRBD1 matches at 10 bases. The CDR3 runs 16 residues. Germline CDR1 reads WSHSY; CDR2 reads SAAADI. V shed 6 bases, J shed 5 bases, and the junction held 12 bases outside the gene matches. The CDR3 DNA reads TGCGCCAGCAGACCCACCGACAGGGGGCACTTCGAGACCCAGTACTTC. Amino acids: CASRPTDRGHFETQYF.

V gene TRBV3-1 (or the pseudogene TRBV3-2) combines with J gene TRBJ1-5; a weak D match, TRBD1 (5 bases). Germline CDR1 reads LGHDT; CDR2 reads YNNKEL (reference sequence). CDR3 size: 15 residues. V lost 0 bases, J lost 0 bases, and 6 bases lay in between. The CDR3 reads CASSQDQGSNQPQHF. CDR3 coding DNA: TGTGCCAGCAGCCAAGATCAGGGTAGCAATCAGCCCCAGCATTTT.

This clone is a singleton in its sample. The rearrangement joins TRBV18 to TRBJ1-2; 8 bases match TRBD1. The J segment lost 4 bases and the V segment lost 5 bases, leaving 9 bases of the junction unmatched. Germline-derived CDR1 and CDR2 are KGHSH and LQKENI. This CDR3 spans 15 amino acids. The CDR3 sequence: CASSETGQGGYGYTF. The CDR3, as DNA: TGTGCCAGCTCAGAGACCGGACAGGGCGGCTATGGCTACACCTTC.

This clone has only one observation. The gene calls are TRBV12-3 or TRBV12-4 and TRBJ1-2; D gene ambiguous. V shed 6 bases and J shed 2 bases, with 7 bases lying between them. The CDR3 totals 12 residues. This CDR3 reads CASSPRNYGYTF. In DNA form, the CDR3 reads TGTGCCAGCAGCCCCCGGAACTATGGCTACACCTTC.

This clone was picked up one time. The gene calls are TRBV15 and TRBJ2-3, with TRBD1 identical over 8 bases. This CDR3 is 15 amino acids long. V trimming: 5 bases; J trimming: 7 bases; junction bases outside the gene matches: 11. Looked up from germline, CDR1 is LNHNV and CDR2 is YYDKDF (reference sequence). In DNA form, the CDR3 reads TGTGCCACCAGCTTTCCGGGACAGGTGGCGAATACGCAGTATTTT. Amino acid sequence: CATSFPGQVANTQYF.

The rearrangement links TRBV28 to TRBJ1-1, with TRBD1 identical over 10 bases. The CDR3 is 13 residues long. In germline, CDR1 is MDHEN, CDR2 SYDVKM. The ends lost 6 bases at V and 5 bases at J; junction bases unmatched: 3. The CDR3 reads CASRGQGRTEAFF. For the CDR3, the DNA is TGTGCCAGCAGGGGACAGGGGAGAACTGAAGCTTTCTTT.

Note on this clone: At one end the junction does not follow the germline gene, possibly because of a read error. This chain links TRBV28 with TRBJ1-5, with TRBD1 identical over 8 bases. The CDR3 totals 15 residues. Germline V lookup: CDR1 MDHEN, CDR2 SYDVKM. The DNA of the CDR3 is TGTGCCAGCAGTCCCGGACAGGGAGGCAACCAGCCCCAGCATTTT. Residues: CASSPGQGGNQPQHF.

The chain recombines TRBV1 with TRBJ1-1; the DNA was not compared with TRBD1, the D call given in the table. TRBV1 is described as a pseudogene. CDR3 length: 13 amino acids. The CDR3 sequence is CTSKTGRGAEAFF. The CDR3 region has the DNA TGCACCAGCAAGACGGGCAGGGGAGCTGAAGCTTTCTTT.

The chain employs TRBV10-3 and TRBJ2-3, with 9 positions matching TRBD1. This CDR3 has 14 residues. Germline V gives CDR1 ENHRY, CDR2 SYGVKD. Trimming removed 9 bases from V and 2 bases from J; junction bases left unmatched: 6. CDR3 protein: CAMGGDRDTDTQYF. The CDR3 DNA reads TGTGCCATGGGAGGGGACAGGGACACAGATACGCAGTATTTT.

The rearrangement joins TRBV5-1 to TRBJ1-1; D might be TRBD1 (6 bases). Germline CDR1 and CDR2: SGHRS and YFSETQ. Trimming stripped 1 base from V and 6 bases from J, with 10 bases between. This CDR3 spans 13 amino acids. The CDR3 DNA follows: TGCGCCAGCAGCTTGAGAACAGGGTCTGAAGCTTTCTTT. Translated: CASSLRTGSEAFF.

J is TRBJ2-7 and V is TRBV5-1, with D uncertain. The CDR3 is made up of 13 amino acids. The germline V gene has CDR1 SGHRS and CDR2 YFSETQ. The germline V and J ends were trimmed by 4 bases and 2 bases, with 10 bases remaining between them. The CDR3 loop is CASSGTQTYEQYF. In nucleotides, the CDR3 is TGCGCCAGCAGCGGCACCCAGACCTACGAGCAGTACTTC.

The J gene is TRBJ2-5, the V gene TRBV3-1 (or the pseudogene TRBV3-2), with TRBD2 identical over 14 bases. Unmatched junction bases numbered 11, after V lost 3 bases and J lost 2 bases. CDR1 and CDR2 from the germline V gene are LGHDT and YNNKEL (reference sequence). The CDR3 spans 19 residues. Here the CDR3 reads CASSQPRGLAGEGQETQYF. DNA for the CDR3: TGTGCCAGCAGCCAGCCCAGGGGACTAGCGGGAGAGGGGCAAGAGACCCAGTACTTC.

The chain combines TRBV6-2 or TRBV6-3 with TRBJ1-2; TRBD1 matches 8 bases. With 5 bases clipped from V and 4 bases from J, the junction kept 12 bases outside the gene matches. The CDR3 is 16 amino acids. In germline, CDR1 is MNHEY, CDR2 SVGEGT. The CDR3, as DNA: TGTGCCAGCAGTCACCCCCCGGGACAGGTCCCCTATGGCTACACCTTC. Encoded protein: CASSHPPGQVPYGYTF.

V usage is TRBV19 and J usage is TRBJ1-1; 7 nucleotides line up with TRBD1. The V gene's germline CDR1 is LNHDA and CDR2 SQIVND (reference sequence). The CDR3 covers 14 residues. The trim removed 8 bases at V and 5 bases at J, leaving 11 bases unmatched. DNA for the CDR3: TGTGCCAGTCGGCAGACAGGGATTAAGACTGAAGCTTTCTTT. Its translation: CASRQTGIKTEAFF. Using reference TRBV19 and TRBJ1-1 for the parts outside the CDR3, the full variable domain is DGGITQSPKYLFRKEGQNVTLSCEQNLNHDAMYWYRQDPGQGLRLIYYSQIVNDFQKGDIAEGYSVSREKKESFPLTVTSAQKNPTAFYLCASRQTGIKTEAFFGQGTRLTVV.

V usage is TRBV28 and J usage is TRBJ1-5, with D uncertain. V was trimmed by 3 bases and J by 0 bases, leaving 12 bases between them. Germline loops: CDR1 MDHEN, CDR2 SYDVKM. This CDR3 has 16 amino acids. The CDR3 sequence is CASSLEVPSSNQPQHF. The CDR3 DNA sequence: TGTGCCAGCAGTTTGGAGGTTCCCTCTAGCAATCAGCCCCAGCATTTT.

The V gene is TRBV11-2, the J gene TRBJ2-1; D gene ambiguous. Per the germline V gene, CDR1 is SGHAT and CDR2 is FQNNGV. Trimming stripped 9 bases from V and 1 base from J, with 4 bases between. The CDR3 has 11 residues. CDR3 bases: TGTGCCAGTCTGTCCTACAATGAGCAGTTCTTC. This codes for CASLSYNEQFF.

The rearrangement links TRBV28 to TRBJ1-2, with D unclear. Per germline, CDR1 MDHEN and CDR2 SYDVKM. This CDR3 region has 14 residues. V lost 6 bases and J lost 13, with 24 bases in between. In DNA form, the CDR3 reads TGTGCCAGCAGCTCAGAGGCCGTTTCCCCGGGAAGCACCTTC. Its translation is CASSSEAVSPGSTF.

This chain links TRBV6-5 with TRBJ1-1, with 10 bases fitting TRBD1. Germline trimming cut 6 bases from V and 11 bases from J; bases unmatched to any gene: 9. Germline CDR1 and CDR2: MNHEY and SVGAGI. The CDR3 spans 13 residues. The CDR3 DNA reads as TGTGCCAGCAGATTACCGGGGACAGGGGCCGCTTTCTTT. It translates to CASRLPGTGAAFF.

CDR3 sequence: CASSSTGSYGYTF. In nucleotides, the CDR3 is TGTGCCAGTAGTTCTACAGGGTCCTATGGCTACACCTTC. V and J are TRBV19 and TRBJ1-2, with D tentatively TRBD1 (6 bases). Trimming cost V 5 bases and J 4 bases, with 11 bases left between them. The germline CDR1 and CDR2 sequences are LNHDA and SQIVND (reference sequence). This CDR3 contains 13 residues. The full variable domain, rest sourced from reference TRBV19 and TRBJ1-2, is DGGITQSPKYLFRKEGQNVTLSCEQNLNHDAMYWYRQDPGQGLRLIYYSQIVNDFQKGDIAEGYSVSREKKESFPLTVTSAQKNPTAFYLCASSSTGSYGYTFGSGTRLTVV.

The rearrangement joins TRBV5-1 to TRBJ1-1, with TRBD1 as a possible D gene (5 bases). CDR1 SGHRS and CDR2 YFSETQ come from the germline V gene. This CDR3 has 16 amino acids. Trimming cost V 4 bases and J 0 bases, with 16 bases left between them. CDR3 DNA: TGCGCCAGCAGCCCGGATGGGGGGACCATGAACACTGAAGCTTTCTTT. Its protein is CASSPDGGTMNTEAFF. The entire variable domain, with the rest obtained from reference TRBV5-1 and TRBJ1-1, is as follows: KAGVTQTPRYLIKTRGQQVTLSCSPISGHRSVSWYQQTPGQGLQFLFEYFSETQRNKGNFPGRFSGRQFSNSRSEMNVSTLELGDSALYLCASSPDGGTMNTEAFFGQGTRLTVV.

CDR3 protein: CASSKLQGAGNQPQHF. The CDR3 nucleotides read TGTGCCAGTAGTAAATTACAGGGGGCTGGCAATCAGCCCCAGCATTTT. The chain joins TRBV19 to TRBJ1-5, with 9 bases lining up with TRBD1. CDR3 length: 16 amino acids. Trimming cost V 4 bases and J 2 bases; bases outside gene matches: 6. The germline V gene has CDR1 LNHDA and CDR2 SQIVND (reference sequence).